A single sample is the source of the 15 T cell receptor beta chains below, sequenced in a study of blood T cell repertoires in COVID-19. Libraries were prepared by immunoSEQ multiplex PCR; TCRdb keeps only in-frame clonotypes and omits some of them. This repertoire shows about 250,000 clones, approximately 85% found once; its top ten account for approximately 9.6%. Sequencing input: PBMCs or T cells enriched from blood (not recorded which). The receptors were gathered from a woman between 45 and 60 years old with acute COVID-19.

In its sample, this clone was seen once. V usage is TRBV7-8 and J usage is TRBJ2-7, with 7 bases matching TRBD2. The CDR3 is made up of 15 amino acids. Germline trimming cut 3 bases from V and 2 bases from J; bases unmatched to any gene: 7. In germline, CDR1 is SGHVS, CDR2 FQNEAQ. The DNA of the CDR3 is TGTGCCAGCAGCTTCCCTAGCGGCCCCCCCTACGAGCAGTACTTC. Protein sequence: CASSFPSGPPYEQYF.

The CDR3 DNA is TGTGCCAGCAGTTTGCGAGAGAGGTATGGCTACACCTTC. As protein: CASSLRERYGYTF. The J gene is TRBJ1-2, the V gene TRBV12-3 or TRBV12-4; no firm D call. The CDR3 contains 13 residues. The V end lost 3 bases, the J end lost 5 bases, and 10 bases lay between the germline ends.

The chain uses TRBV11-2 and TRBJ2-2, with TRBD1 identical over 10 bases. From germline, CDR1 is SGHAT and CDR2 FQNNGV. This CDR3 has 16 amino acids. J was trimmed by 6 bases and V by 1 base; bases with no gene match: 5. DNA for the CDR3: TGTGCCAGCAGCTTAGTGGGACAGGGGATGGCCGGGGAGCTGTTTTTT. It is translated as CASSLVGQGMAGELFF.

The J gene is TRBJ2-2, the V gene TRBV5-5; the D gene is possibly TRBD1 (5 bases). This CDR3 is 16 amino acids long. CDR1 is SGHKS, CDR2 YYEKEE, per germline (reference sequence). V lost 1 base to trimming and J lost 2 bases, with 12 bases between them. The CDR3: CASSLRQGSNTGELFF. CDR3 DNA sequence: TGTGCCAGCAGCTTGAGGCAGGGATCTAACACCGGGGAGCTGTTTTTT. Together with reference TRBV5-5 and TRBJ2-2, the CDR3 gives the full variable domain: DAGVTQSPTHLIKTRGQQVTLRCSPISGHKSVSWYQQVLGQGPQFIFQYYEKEERGRGNFPDRFSARQFPNYSSELNVNALLLGDSALYLCASSLRQGSNTGELFFGEGSRLTVL.

The chain is built from TRBV30 and TRBJ2-5; D uncertain. The CDR3 is 12 amino acids. CDR1 is GTSNPN and CDR2 is SVGIG in the germline V gene (reference sequence). The V end lost 7 bases, the J end lost 6 bases, and 15 bases lay between the germline ends. The CDR3 sequence is CAYRDDSKTQYF. CDR3 in DNA: TGTGCCTACCGAGACGACTCTAAGACCCAGTACTTC.

The rearrangement links TRBV13 to TRBJ1-3, with TRBD1 matching 7 bases. In germline, CDR1 is PRHDT, CDR2 FYEKMQ (reference sequence). The CDR3 covers 18 residues. Trimming at V came to 5 bases and at J to 0 bases, leaving 13 bases not matched to a gene. CDR3 DNA: TGTGCCAGCAGCCCCGCCCGGGACAGAACACGCTCTGGAAACACCATATATTTT. Encoded protein: CASSPARDRTRSGNTIYF.

The chain combines TRBV6-2 or TRBV6-3 with TRBJ2-5; weak D call: TRBD2 (7 bases). The CDR3 sequence is 15 residues long. V dropped 8 bases and J dropped 3 bases, with 19 bases sitting between them. The germline CDR1 and CDR2 sequences are MNHEY and SVGEGT. This chain's CDR3 is CASGLGGGRKETQYF. The CDR3 DNA reads as TGTGCCAGCGGCCTAGGCGGGGGCCGAAAAGAGACCCAGTACTTC.

The V gene is TRBV5-1, the J gene TRBJ1-4; no clear D. V was pared by 0 bases and J by 5 bases, with 5 bases between. Germline V lookup: CDR1 SGHRS, CDR2 YFSETQ. The CDR3 is 13 amino acids. CDR3 amino acids: CASSLGVNEKLFF. CDR3 DNA: TGCGCCAGCAGCTTGGGCGTGAATGAAAAACTGTTTTTT.

With respect to this clone: Different DNA sequences within this sample yield the same CDR3. The rearrangement links TRBV7-2 to TRBJ1-1; D might be TRBD1 (6 bases). This CDR3 region has 14 residues. V lost 5 bases, J lost 1 base, and 11 bases lay in between. CDR1 and CDR2 (germline): SGHTA, FQGNSA. Written as DNA, the CDR3 is TGTGCCAGCAGCCCGGGACATCCGAACACTGAAGCTTTCTTT. It is translated as CASSPGHPNTEAFF.

A single count supports this clone. This rearrangement joins TRBV19 to TRBJ2-1; 9 bases map to TRBD2. Germline CDR1 LNHDA, CDR2 SQIVND (reference sequence). The V gene end was trimmed by 6 bases and the J gene end by 2 bases; junction bases not matched to a gene: 2. The CDR3 runs to 14 residues. The chain's CDR3 is CASRERGAYNEQFF. The CDR3 DNA reads as TGTGCCAGTAGGGAGCGGGGGGCCTACAATGAGCAGTTCTTC. Full variable domain (remainder filled in from reference TRBV19 and TRBJ2-1): DGGITQSPKYLFRKEGQNVTLSCEQNLNHDAMYWYRQDPGQGLRLIYYSQIVNDFQKGDIAEGYSVSREKKESFPLTVTSAQKNPTAFYLCASRERGAYNEQFFGPGTRLTVL.

This chain joins TRBV5-1 and TRBJ1-3; 7 positions agree with TRBD1. Trimming cost V 4 bases and J 6 bases; bases outside gene matches: 4. CDR3 length equals 13 residues. CDR1 SGHRS and CDR2 YFSETQ come from the germline V gene. CDR3 residues: CASSPGQQNTIYF. The DNA of the CDR3 is TGCGCCAGCAGCCCGGGACAGCAAAACACCATATATTTT.

The chain is built from TRBV6-6 and TRBJ1-2, with D possibly matching TRBD1 (5 bases). The CDR3 is 13 residues long. V lost 7 bases and J lost 2, with 11 bases in between. The germline V gene encodes CDR1 MNHNY and CDR2 SVGAGI (reference sequence). In DNA form, the CDR3 reads TGTGCCAGCAACCGACGGGGGAACTATGGCTACACCTTC. The encoded protein is CASNRRGNYGYTF.

This rearrangement joins TRBV7-9 to TRBJ1-2; 7 bases line up with TRBD1. In germline, CDR1 is SEHNR, CDR2 FQNEAQ (reference sequence). The CDR3 is 15 amino acids. Trimming removed 3 bases from V and 6 bases from J; junction bases left unmatched: 10. CDR3 nucleotide sequence: TGTGCCAGCAGCTTGGGTTCGAGAGACAGGGATGGCTACACCTTC. This gives the protein CASSLGSRDRDGYTF.

The gene calls are TRBV5-4 and TRBJ2-7, with TRBD1 matching over 8 bases. V was pared by 2 bases and J by 1 base, with 2 bases of the junction left unmatched. Per the germline V gene, CDR1 is SGHNT and CDR2 is YYREEE (reference sequence). This CDR3 is 14 amino acids long. The CDR3 is CASSLQGDSYEQYF. DNA of the CDR3: TGTGCCAGCAGCTTACAGGGGGATTCCTACGAGCAGTACTTC.

The genes are TRBV7-2 and TRBJ1-2; D remains unclear. Germline V gene data show CDR1 as SGHTA and CDR2 as FQGNSA. Between the trimmed V and J ends, which lost 2 bases and 0 bases, there was a span of 10 bases. The CDR3 consists of 15 residues. The CDR3 DNA follows: TGTGCCAGCAGCTTAATCCAGGCAGCTAACTATGGCTACACCTTC. The encoded protein is CASSLIQAANYGYTF.